What follows is one T cell receptor beta chain and its context. Germline V CDR1 and CDR2: MNHGY, SVAAGI. V dropped 2 bases and J dropped 1; count of bases not matched to a gene: 9. The CDR3 has 17 amino acids. This sample is drawn from a study of cytomegalovirus exposure and HLA in healthy donors. The PCR ran on 60 Vbeta and 13 Jbeta primers. Method: immunoSEQ multiplex PCR; TCRdb's copy keeps in-frame clones and lacks some. The table includes 150,000 or so clones, around 85% detected once. The origin of this receptor is a man in his fifties in good health and CMV-seropositive. The chain carries TRBV6-9 and TRBJ2-3, with TRBD2 matching over 7 bases. The specimen was PBMCs. The CDR3 DNA reads TGTGCCAGCAGTTATGGGGTAAGCGGGGCGGGCACAGATACGCAGTATTTT. Protein sequence: CASSYGVSGAGTDTQYF.